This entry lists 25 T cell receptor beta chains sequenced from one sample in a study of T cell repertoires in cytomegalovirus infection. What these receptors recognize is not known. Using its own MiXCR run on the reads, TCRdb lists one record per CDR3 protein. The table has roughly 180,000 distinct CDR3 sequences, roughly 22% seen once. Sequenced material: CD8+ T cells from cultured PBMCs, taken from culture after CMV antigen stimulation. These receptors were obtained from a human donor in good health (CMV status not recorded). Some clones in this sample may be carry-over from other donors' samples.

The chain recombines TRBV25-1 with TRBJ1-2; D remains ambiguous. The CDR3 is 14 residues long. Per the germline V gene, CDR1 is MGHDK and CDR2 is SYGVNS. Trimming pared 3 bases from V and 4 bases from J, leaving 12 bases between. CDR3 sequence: CASSEKQFGYGYTF. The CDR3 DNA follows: TGTGCCAGCAGTGAGAAGCAGTTCGGCTATGGCTACACCTTC.

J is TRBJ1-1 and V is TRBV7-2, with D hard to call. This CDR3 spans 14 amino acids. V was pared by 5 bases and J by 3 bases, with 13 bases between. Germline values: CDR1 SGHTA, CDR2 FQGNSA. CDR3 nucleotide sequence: TGTGCCAGCAGCCCCAGAAGGGAGCACACTGAAGCTTTCTTT. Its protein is CASSPRREHTEAFF.

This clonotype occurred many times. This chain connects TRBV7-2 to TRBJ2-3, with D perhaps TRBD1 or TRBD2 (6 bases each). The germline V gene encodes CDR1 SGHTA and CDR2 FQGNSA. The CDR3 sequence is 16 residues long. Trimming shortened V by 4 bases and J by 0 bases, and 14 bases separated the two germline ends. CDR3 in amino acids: CASSWRGAGSTDTQYF. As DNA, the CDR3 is TGTGCCAGCAGCTGGAGGGGGGCAGGGAGCACAGATACGCAGTATTTT.

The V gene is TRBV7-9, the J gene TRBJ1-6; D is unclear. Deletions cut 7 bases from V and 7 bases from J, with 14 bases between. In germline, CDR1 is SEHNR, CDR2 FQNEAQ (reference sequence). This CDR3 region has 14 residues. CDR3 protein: CASTVVMGNSPLHF. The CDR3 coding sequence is TGTGCCAGCACGGTGGTTATGGGAAATTCACCCCTCCACTTT.

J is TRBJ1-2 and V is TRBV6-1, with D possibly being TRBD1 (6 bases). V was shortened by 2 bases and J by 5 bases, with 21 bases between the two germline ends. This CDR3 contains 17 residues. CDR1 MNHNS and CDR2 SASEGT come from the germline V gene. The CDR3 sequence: CASSEWGQGRGFYGYTF. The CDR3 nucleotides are TGTGCCAGCAGTGAATGGGGCCAGGGGAGAGGGTTTTATGGCTACACCTTC.

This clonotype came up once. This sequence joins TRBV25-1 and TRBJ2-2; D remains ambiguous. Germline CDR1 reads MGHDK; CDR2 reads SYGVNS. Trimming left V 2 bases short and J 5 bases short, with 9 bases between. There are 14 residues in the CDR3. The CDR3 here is CASSEMGSTGELFF. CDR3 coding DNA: TGTGCCAGCAGTGAAATGGGGTCGACCGGGGAGCTGTTTTTT.

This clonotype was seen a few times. CDR3 coding DNA: TGTGCCAGCAGCTCGGGTGAGGGGCCTGAAGCTTTCTTT. As protein: CASSSGEGPEAFF. The V gene is TRBV7-8, the J gene TRBJ1-1, with D tentatively TRBD1 (5 bases). Germline values: CDR1 SGHVS, CDR2 FQNEAQ. The V end was cut by 4 bases, the J end by 6 bases, with 12 bases between. This CDR3 is 13 amino acids long.

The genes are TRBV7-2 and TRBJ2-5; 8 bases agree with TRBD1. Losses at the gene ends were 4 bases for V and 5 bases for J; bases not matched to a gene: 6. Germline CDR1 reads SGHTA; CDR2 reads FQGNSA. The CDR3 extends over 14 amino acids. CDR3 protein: CASSSPGGWETQYF. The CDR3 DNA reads TGTGCCAGCAGCTCGCCAGGGGGCTGGGAGACCCAGTACTTC.

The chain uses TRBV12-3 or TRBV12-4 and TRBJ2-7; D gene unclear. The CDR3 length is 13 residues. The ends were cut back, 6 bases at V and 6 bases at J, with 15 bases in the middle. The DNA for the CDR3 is TGTGCCAGCAGCCTTGACCCCGGCCCCGAGCAGTACTTC. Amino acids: CASSLDPGPEQYF.

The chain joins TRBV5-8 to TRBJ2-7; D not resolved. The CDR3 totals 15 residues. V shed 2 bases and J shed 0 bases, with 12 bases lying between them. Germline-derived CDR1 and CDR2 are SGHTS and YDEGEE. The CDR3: CASSFFRASSYEQYF. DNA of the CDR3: TGTGCCAGCAGCTTTTTTCGGGCTAGCTCCTACGAGCAGTACTTC.

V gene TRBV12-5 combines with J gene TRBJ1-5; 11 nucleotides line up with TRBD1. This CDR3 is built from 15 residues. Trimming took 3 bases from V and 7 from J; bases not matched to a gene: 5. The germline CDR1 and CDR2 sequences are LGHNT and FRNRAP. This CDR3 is CASGFGQGASQPQHF. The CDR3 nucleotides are TGTGCTAGTGGTTTCGGACAGGGGGCTTCGCAGCCCCAGCATTTT.

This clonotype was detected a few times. This CDR3 reads CASTAGSRGGDEQFF. As DNA, the CDR3 is TGTGCCAGCACCGCGGGGTCTAGGGGGGGGGATGAGCAGTTCTTC. The chain links TRBV6-2 or TRBV6-3 to TRBJ2-1; D perhaps matches TRBD2 (7 bases). Germline loops: CDR1 MNHEY, CDR2 SVGEGT. Trimming stripped 7 bases from V and 8 bases from J, with 21 bases between. The CDR3 runs to 15 residues.

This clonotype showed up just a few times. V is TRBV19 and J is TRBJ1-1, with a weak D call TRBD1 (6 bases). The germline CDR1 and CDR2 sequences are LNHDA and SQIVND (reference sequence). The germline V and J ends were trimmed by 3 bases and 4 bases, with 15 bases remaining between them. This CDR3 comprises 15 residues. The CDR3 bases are TGTGCCAGTAGTATCGGGCAGGGGTATTTCACTGAAGCTTTCTTT. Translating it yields CASSIGQGYFTEAFF. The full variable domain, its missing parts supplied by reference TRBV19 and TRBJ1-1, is DGGITQSPKYLFRKEGQNVTLSCEQNLNHDAMYWYRQDPGQGLRLIYYSQIVNDFQKGDIAEGYSVSREKKESFPLTVTSAQKNPTAFYLCASSIGQGYFTEAFFGQGTRLTVV.

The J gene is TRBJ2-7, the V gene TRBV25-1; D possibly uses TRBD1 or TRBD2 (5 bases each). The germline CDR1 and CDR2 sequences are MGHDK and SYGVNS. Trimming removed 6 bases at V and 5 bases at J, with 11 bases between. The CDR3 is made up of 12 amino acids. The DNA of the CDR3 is TGTGCCAGCAGCGCAGGGAGAAACGAGCAGTACTTC. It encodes CASSAGRNEQYF.

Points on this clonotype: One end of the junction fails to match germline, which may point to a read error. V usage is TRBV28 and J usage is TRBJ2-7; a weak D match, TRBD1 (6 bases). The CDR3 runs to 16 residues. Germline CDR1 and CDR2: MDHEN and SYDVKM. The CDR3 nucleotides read TGTGCCAACAGTTTACTGACAGGTTTTGTGAGGAACGAGCAGTACTTC. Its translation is CANSLLTGFVRNEQYF.

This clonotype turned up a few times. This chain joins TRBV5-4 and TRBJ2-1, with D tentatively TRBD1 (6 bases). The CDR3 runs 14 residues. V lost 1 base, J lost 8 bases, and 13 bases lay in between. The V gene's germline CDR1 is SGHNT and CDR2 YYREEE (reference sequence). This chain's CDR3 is CASSLLRGVHEQFF. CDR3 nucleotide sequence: TGTGCCAGCAGCTTGCTCAGGGGCGTCCATGAGCAGTTCTTC.

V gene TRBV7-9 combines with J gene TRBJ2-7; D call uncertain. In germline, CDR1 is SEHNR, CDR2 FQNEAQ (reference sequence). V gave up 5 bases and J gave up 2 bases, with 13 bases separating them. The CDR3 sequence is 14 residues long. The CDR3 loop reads CASSPALKPYEQYF. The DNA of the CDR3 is TGTGCCAGCAGCCCCGCATTAAAACCCTACGAGCAGTACTTC.

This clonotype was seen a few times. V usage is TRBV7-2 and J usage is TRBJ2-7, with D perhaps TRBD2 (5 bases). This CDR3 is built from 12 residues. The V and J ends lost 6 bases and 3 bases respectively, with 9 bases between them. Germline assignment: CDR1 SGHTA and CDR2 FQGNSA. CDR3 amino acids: CASSYGDYEQYF. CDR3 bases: TGTGCCAGCAGTTACGGGGACTACGAGCAGTACTTC. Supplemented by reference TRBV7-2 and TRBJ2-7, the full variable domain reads GAGVSQSPSNKVTEKGKDVELRCDPISGHTALYWYRQSLGQGLEFLIYFQGNSAPDKSGLPSDRFSAERTGGSVSTLTIQRTQQEDSAVYLCASSYGDYEQYFGPGTRLTVT.

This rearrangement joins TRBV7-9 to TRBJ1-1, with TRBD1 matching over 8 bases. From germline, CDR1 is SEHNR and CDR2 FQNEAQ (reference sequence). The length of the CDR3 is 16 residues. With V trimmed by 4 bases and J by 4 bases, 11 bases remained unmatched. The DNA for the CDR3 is TGTGCCAGCAGCTCTCCGGGACAGGCCGGTTTCACTGAAGCTTTCTTT. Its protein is CASSSPGQAGFTEAFF.

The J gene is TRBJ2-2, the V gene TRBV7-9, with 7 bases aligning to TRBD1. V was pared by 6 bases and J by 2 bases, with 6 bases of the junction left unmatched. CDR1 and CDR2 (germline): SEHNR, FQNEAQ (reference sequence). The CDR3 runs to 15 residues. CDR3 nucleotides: TGTGCCAGCAGAAAACGGGACAGCAACACCGGGGAGCTGTTTTTT. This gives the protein CASRKRDSNTGELFF.

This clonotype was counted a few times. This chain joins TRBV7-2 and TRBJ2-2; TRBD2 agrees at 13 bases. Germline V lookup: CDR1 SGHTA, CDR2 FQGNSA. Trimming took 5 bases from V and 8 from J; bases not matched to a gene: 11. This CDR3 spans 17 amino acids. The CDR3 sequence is CASSDGTSGGAAGELFF. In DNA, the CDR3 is TGTGCCAGCAGCGACGGAACTAGCGGGGGGGCCGCGGGGGAGCTGTTTTTT. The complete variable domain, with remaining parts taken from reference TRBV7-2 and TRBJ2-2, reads GAGVSQSPSNKVTEKGKDVELRCDPISGHTALYWYRQSLGQGLEFLIYFQGNSAPDKSGLPSDRFSAERTGGSVSTLTIQRTQQEDSAVYLCASSDGTSGGAAGELFFGEGSRLTVL.

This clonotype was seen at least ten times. The CDR3 region has the DNA TGTGCCAGCAGTTATATGGGGTCATTGGAGCAGTACTTC. This translates into CASSYMGSLEQYF. J is TRBJ2-7 and V is TRBV12-3 or TRBV12-4; D gene ambiguous. The CDR3 contains 13 residues. Trimming took 4 bases from V and 7 from J, leaving 14 bases between them.

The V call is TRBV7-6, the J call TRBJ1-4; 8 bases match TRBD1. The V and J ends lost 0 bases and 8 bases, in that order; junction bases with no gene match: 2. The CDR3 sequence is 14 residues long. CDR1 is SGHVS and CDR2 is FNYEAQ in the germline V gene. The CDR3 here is CASSLAAGGEKLFF. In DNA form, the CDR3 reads TGTGCCAGCAGCTTAGCCGCAGGGGGCGAAAAACTGTTTTTT.

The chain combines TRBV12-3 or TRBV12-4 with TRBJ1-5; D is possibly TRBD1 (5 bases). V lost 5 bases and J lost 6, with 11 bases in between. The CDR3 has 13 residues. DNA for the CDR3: TGTGCCAGCAGTAACCAGGGTACTCAGCCCCAGCATTTT. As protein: CASSNQGTQPQHF.

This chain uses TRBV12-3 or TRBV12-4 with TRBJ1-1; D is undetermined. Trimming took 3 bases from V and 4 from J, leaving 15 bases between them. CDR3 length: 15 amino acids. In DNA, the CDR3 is TGTGCCAGCAGTTTGTGGACCCGGGAGGCCACTGAAGCTTTCTTT. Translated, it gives CASSLWTREATEAFF.